The rows below give T cell receptor beta chains drawn from one sample of a study of blood T cell repertoires in COVID-19. Clones were sequenced by immunoSEQ multiplex PCR, and TCRdb holds only the in-frame ones, with some missing. Among about 270,000 clones listed, around 89% were seen once. The sequencing input was PBMCs or T cells enriched from blood (not recorded which). The origin of the receptors is a woman under 30 who had recovered from COVID-19. Each CDR3 is given with its conserved first and last residue. The D gene is left open where the match is weak. Not every row has a clone size; where given, it reads once, few, many or a size class.

V gene,J gene,D gene,clone size,CDR3 DNA,CDR3 protein
TRBV6-5,TRBJ1-2,TRBD1,NA,TGTGCCAGCGGGACAGGGGAGGGCTACACCTTC,CASGTGEGYTF
TRBV29-1,TRBJ1-2,TRBD1,NA,TGCAGCGCCTTTCGTATTGGACAGGGTGGTGGCTACACCTTC,CSAFRIGQGGGYTF
TRBV5-6,TRBJ1-2,NA,few,TGTGCCAGCAGCCCAGGACAGACTAACTATGGCTACACCTTC,CASSPGQTNYGYTF
TRBV9,TRBJ2-7,TRBD1,NA,TGTGCCAGCAGCCCCAGGACAGGCTCCTACGAGCAGTACTTC,CASSPRTGSYEQYF
TRBV5-6,TRBJ2-7,TRBD2,NA,TGTGCCAGCAGCCTCCATAGGGACGCGGGGGCCTACGAGCAGTACTTC,CASSLHRDAGAYEQYF
TRBV5-6,TRBJ1-2,NA,NA,TGTGCCAGCAGCTTCAAGGGGTCCGTAGCTGGCTACACCTTC,CASSFKGSVAGYTF
TRBV18,TRBJ2-4,NA,NA,TGTGCCAGCTCACCAATTCCGGCCAGGGTGGGCAAAAACATTCAGTACTTC,CASSPIPARVGKNIQYF
TRBV21-1,TRBJ2-7,NA,once,TGTGCCAGCAGCAAAGGTCGGCGGTGTTACGAGCAGTACTTC,CASSKGRRCYEQYF
TRBV4-1,TRBJ2-2,TRBD1,NA,TGCGCCAGCAGCCCGGGACAGACCGGGGAGCTGTTTTTT,CASSPGQTGELFF
TRBV6-6,TRBJ1-2,NA,NA,TGTGCCAGCAGTACTCAAACAGGGTACTATGGCTACACCTTC,CASSTQTGYYGYTF
TRBV7-2,TRBJ1-2,NA,NA,TGTGCCAGCAGCTTAGGAGTGAGGAACTATGGCTACACCTTC,CASSLGVRNYGYTF
TRBV18,TRBJ2-1,NA,once,TGTGCCAGCTCACCACCGACTAGTAGCAAATTCTTC,CASSPPTSSKFF
TRBV5-1,TRBJ2-3,TRBD1,once,TGCGCCAGCAGCTTGGTGGGGGACAGGACACCTCGATTTGGCACAGATACGCAGTATTTT,CASSLVGDRTPRFGTDTQYF